The text below deals with one T cell receptor beta chain. This entry comes from a study of Ad26.COV2.S vaccination and SARS-CoV-2 variants. Sequenced by immunoSEQ multiplex PCR; TCRdb stores in-frame clones only, minus some. Among almost 400,000 clones, roughly 90% were seen once, and the ten largest hold 1.5% to 2%. The CDR3 length is 17 residues. The germline CDR1 and CDR2 sequences are KGHDR and SFDVKD. With V trimmed by 3 bases and J by 6 bases, 6 bases remained unmatched. Treatment meaning: roughly 19 received Ad26.COV2.S at low or high dose, single or two shots; about 5 received placebo; per-sample allocation not given. Sampling was performed 63 days after the first vaccine or placebo injection. An Ad26 vector expressing Wuhan-strain SARS-CoV-2 spike served as the vaccine.

This receptor was identified in a person between 18 and 59 years old who received the Ad26.COV2.S COVID-19 vaccine or a placebo. The sample here was peripheral blood, taken in a trial of Ad26.COV2.S vaccine versus placebo. The gene calls are TRBV24-1 and TRBJ2-1, with 14 bases aligning to TRBD2. CDR3 amino acids: CATSDPPGTSGSNEQFF. The CDR3 nucleotides are TGTGCCACCAGTGATCCCCCGGGGACTAGCGGGAGCAATGAGCAGTTCTTC.